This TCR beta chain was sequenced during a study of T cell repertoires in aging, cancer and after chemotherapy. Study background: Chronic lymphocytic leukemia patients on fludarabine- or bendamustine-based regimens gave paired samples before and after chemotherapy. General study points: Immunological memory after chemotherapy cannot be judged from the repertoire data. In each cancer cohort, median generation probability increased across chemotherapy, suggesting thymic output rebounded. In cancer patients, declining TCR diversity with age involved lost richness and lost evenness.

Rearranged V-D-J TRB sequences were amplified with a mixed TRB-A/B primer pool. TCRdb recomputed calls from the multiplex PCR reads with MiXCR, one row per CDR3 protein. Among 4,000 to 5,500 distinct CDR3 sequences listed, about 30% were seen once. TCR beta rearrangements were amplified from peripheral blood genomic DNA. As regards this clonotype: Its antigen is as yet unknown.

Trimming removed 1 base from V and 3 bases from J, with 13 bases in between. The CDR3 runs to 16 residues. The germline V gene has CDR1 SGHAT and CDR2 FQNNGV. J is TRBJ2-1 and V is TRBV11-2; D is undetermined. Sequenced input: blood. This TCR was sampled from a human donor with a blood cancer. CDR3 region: CASSLGSWEIYNEQFF. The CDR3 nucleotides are TGTGCCAGCAGCTTAGGTTCGTGGGAAATCTACAATGAGCAGTTCTTC.